These 17 T cell receptor beta chains share one sample of origin, sequenced in a study of breast tumors, draining lymph nodes, adjacent tissues. TCRdb fed the multiplex PCR reads into MiXCR, producing one record per CDR3 protein. The table lists fewer than 80,000 distinct CDR3 sequences, over 40% of them singletons. The sample consisted of breast tumor tissue. The receptors shown here come from a female donor with breast cancer. Some clones in this sample may be carry-over from other donors' samples.

This clonotype was recorded at least ten times. The V call is TRBV7-8, the J call TRBJ2-5; 11 bases map to TRBD1. Germline CDR1 SGHVS, CDR2 FQNEAQ. The CDR3 is 17 residues long. Trimming took 0 bases from V and 9 from J; bases not matched to a gene: 12. The CDR3 DNA is TGTGCCAGCAGCTTAGCGTTGGACAGGGGGCGTATGGGGTCCCAGTACTTC. Translation: CASSLALDRGRMGSQYF. The variable domain in full, with the rest retrieved from reference TRBV7-8 and TRBJ2-5, is GAGVSQSPRYKVAKRGQDVALRCDPISGHVSLFWYQQALGQGPEFLTYFQNEAQLDKSGLPSDRFFAERPEGSVSTLKIQRTQQEDSAVYLCASSLALDRGRMGSQYFGPGTRLLVL.

The chain links TRBV9 to TRBJ2-1; 11 nucleotides line up with TRBD2. CDR3 length: 16 amino acids. Germline-derived CDR1 and CDR2 are SGDLS and YYNGEE. Losses at the gene ends were 3 bases for V and 2 bases for J; bases not matched to a gene: 4. CDR3 in amino acids: CASSAGTSGTYNEQFF. The CDR3 DNA reads TGTGCCAGCAGCGCCGGGACTAGCGGAACCTACAATGAGCAGTTCTTC.

This chain joins TRBV13 and TRBJ2-6; 7 nucleotides line up with TRBD1. The CDR3 is made up of 17 amino acids. J lost 1 base, V lost 0 bases, and 3 bases had no gene match. Germline V gene lookup returns CDR1 PRHDT and CDR2 FYEKMQ (reference sequence). Here the CDR3 reads CASSLGTGFSGANVLTF. For the CDR3, the DNA is TGTGCCAGCAGCTTAGGGACAGGGTTTTCTGGGGCCAACGTCCTGACTTTC.

This clonotype is labeled medium-sized. This rearrangement joins TRBV7-9 to TRBJ2-3; D might be TRBD2 (6 bases). This CDR3 contains 15 residues. V dropped 3 bases and J dropped 2 bases, with 12 bases sitting between them. Germline V gene sequence: CDR1 SEHNR, CDR2 FQNEAQ (reference sequence). For the CDR3, the DNA is TGTGCCAGCAGCTTCACTAGCAGCTTCACAGATACGCAGTATTTT. Its translation is CASSFTSSFTDTQYF. The full variable domain, in which reference TRBV7-9 and TRBJ2-3 provide the parts outside the CDR3, is DTGVSQNPRHKITKRGQNVTFRCDPISEHNRLYWYRQTLGQGPEFLTYFQNEAQLEKSRLLSDRFSAERPKGSFSTLEIQRTEQGDSAMYLCASSFTSSFTDTQYFGPGTRLTVL.

The J gene is TRBJ2-7, the V gene TRBV15, with 8 bases that match TRBD2. J lost 4 bases, V lost 4 bases, and 6 bases had no gene match. This CDR3 is built from 14 residues. Germline V gene data show CDR1 as LNHNV and CDR2 as YYDKDF (reference sequence). CDR3 residues: CATSTKAGAYEQYF. The CDR3 DNA reads TGTGCCACCAGCACAAAAGCGGGAGCGTACGAGCAGTACTTC.

This sequence joins TRBV20-1 and TRBJ2-3; 16 bases fit TRBD2. The CDR3 runs to 19 residues. Germline CDR1 and CDR2: DFQATT and SNEGSKA (reference sequence). The junction had 8 bases not matched to a gene; V was cut back by 0 bases and J by 2 bases. The CDR3 coding sequence is TGCAGTGCTAGAGAGGGACTAGCGGGGGGGCCAGGTCTCACAGATACGCAGTATTTT. Protein: CSAREGLAGGPGLTDTQYF.

This clonotype was counted at least ten times. V and J are TRBV11-2 and TRBJ2-7, with D possibly matching TRBD2 (5 bases). Germline CDR1 and CDR2: SGHAT and FQNNGV. This CDR3 has 17 amino acids. The V end lost 1 base, the J end lost 2 bases, and 18 bases lay between the germline ends. The CDR3 sequence is CASSLGRAEYLPYEQYF. The CDR3 DNA reads TGTGCCAGCAGCTTAGGGCGGGCGGAGTACTTACCCTACGAGCAGTACTTC.

This clonotype was seen repeatedly, ten times or more. This sequence joins TRBV6-1 and TRBJ2-1, with TRBD1 identical over 8 bases. CDR3 size: 14 residues. J lost 6 bases, V lost 4 bases, and 5 bases had no gene match. Germline-derived CDR1 and CDR2 are MNHNS and SASEGT. The CDR3 is CASSAGQGINEQFF. DNA for the CDR3: TGTGCCAGCAGTGCCGGACAGGGAATCAATGAGCAGTTCTTC.

This clonotype was recorded many times. The chain's CDR3 is CASSPRQAGANVLTF. CDR3 sequence (DNA): TGTGCCAGCTCACCACGGCAGGCGGGGGCCAACGTCCTGACTTTC. The chain has TRBV18 and TRBJ2-6; D is uncertain. V lost 1 base and J lost 4, with 8 bases in between. The CDR3 is 15 residues long. CDR1 and CDR2 (germline): KGHSH, LQKENI.

In its sample, this clonotype was seen once. The CDR3 sequence: CASSSGLISSYNEQYF. As DNA, the CDR3 is TGTGCCAGTAGTTCAGGACTTATCAGCTCCTACAATGAGCAGTATTTT. This chain uses TRBV19 with TRBJ2-3; TRBD2 might be the D (5 bases). The CDR3 contains 16 residues. Germline V gives CDR1 LNHDA, CDR2 SQIVND (reference sequence). V dropped 5 bases and J dropped 11 bases, with 26 bases sitting between them.

This chain links TRBV20-1 with TRBJ1-3; the D gene is possibly TRBD1 (5 bases). Germline CDR1 reads DFQATT; CDR2 reads SNEGSKA (reference sequence). This CDR3 has 15 amino acids. Here the CDR3 DNA reads TGCCCGTCTGAGCGGGACTCGAGCTCTGGAAACACCATATATTTT. It is translated as CPSERDSSSGNTIYF.

The chain links TRBV20-1 to TRBJ1-2; 8 nucleotides align to TRBD1. The CDR3 sequence is 13 residues long. CDR1 DFQATT and CDR2 SNEGSKA come from the germline V gene (reference sequence). Germline trimming cut 6 bases from V and 5 bases from J; bases unmatched to any gene: 8. This CDR3 is CSADRDRQYGYTF. As DNA, the CDR3 is TGCAGTGCCGACCGGGACAGGCAATATGGCTACACCTTC.

J is TRBJ2-5 and V is TRBV19, with D unresolved. The CDR3 sequence is 11 residues long. Trimming stripped 6 bases from V and 1 base from J, with 3 bases between. The germline V gene has CDR1 LNHDA and CDR2 SQIVND (reference sequence). The CDR3 sequence: CASRPQETQYF. In nucleotides, the CDR3 is TGTGCCAGTAGACCCCAAGAGACCCAGTACTTC.

On this clonotype itself: The junction shows a germline mismatch at one end, possibly a read error. This chain connects TRBV11-2 to TRBJ2-5; 8 nucleotides align to TRBD1. The CDR3 runs to 15 residues. Germline V lookup: CDR1 SGHAT, CDR2 FQNNGV. The CDR3: CASSQQTGGRETQHF. In nucleotides, the CDR3 is TGTGCCAGCAGCCAACAAACAGGGGGAAGAGAGACCCAGCACTTC.

The sample holds many counts of this clonotype. This chain uses TRBV10-1 with TRBJ2-7, with TRBD2 identical over 15 bases. The CDR3 runs to 15 residues. Germline CDR1 WNHNN, CDR2 SYGVQD (reference sequence). V was clipped by 4 bases and J by 6 bases; unmatched bases: 4. CDR3 coding DNA: TGCGCCAGCAGTGGAAAGGGACTAGCGGGGGGCGAGCAGTACTTC. Translation: CASSGKGLAGGEQYF.

This clonotype was found once. The rearrangement links TRBV27 to TRBJ1-5, with TRBD1 as a possible D gene (5 bases). V was pared by 3 bases and J by 9 bases, with 18 bases between. Germline values: CDR1 MNHEY, CDR2 SMNVEV (reference sequence). The CDR3 is 15 residues long. The CDR3 loop is CASSFVRDGHRPQHF. The CDR3 nucleotides read TGTGCCAGCAGTTTTGTCAGGGACGGCCATCGGCCCCAGCATTTT.

This clonotype was observed many times. The V and J genes are TRBV9 and TRBJ2-3, with D tentatively TRBD2 (5 bases). CDR3 length: 14 residues. Germline assignment: CDR1 SGDLS and CDR2 YYNGEE. Trimming removed 0 bases from V and 3 bases from J, with 8 bases in between. The CDR3 sequence is CASSVEGATDTQYF. The DNA for the CDR3 is TGTGCCAGCAGCGTAGAGGGAGCAACAGATACGCAGTATTTT.